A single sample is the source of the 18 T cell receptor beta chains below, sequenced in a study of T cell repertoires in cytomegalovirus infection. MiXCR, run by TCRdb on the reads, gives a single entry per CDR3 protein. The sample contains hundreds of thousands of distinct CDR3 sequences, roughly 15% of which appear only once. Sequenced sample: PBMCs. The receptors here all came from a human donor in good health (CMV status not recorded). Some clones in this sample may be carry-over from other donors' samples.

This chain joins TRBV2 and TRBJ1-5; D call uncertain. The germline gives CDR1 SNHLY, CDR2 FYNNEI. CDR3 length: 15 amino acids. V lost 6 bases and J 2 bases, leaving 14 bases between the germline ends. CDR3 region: CASSAYDVGNQPQHF. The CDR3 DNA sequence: TGTGCCAGCAGCGCTTATGACGTAGGCAATCAGCCCCAGCATTTT.

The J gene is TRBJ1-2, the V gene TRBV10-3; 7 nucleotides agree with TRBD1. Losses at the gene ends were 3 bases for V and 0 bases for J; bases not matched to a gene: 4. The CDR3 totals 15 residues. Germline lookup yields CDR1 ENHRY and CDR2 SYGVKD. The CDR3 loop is CAISDPDRTNYGYTF. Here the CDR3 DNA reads TGTGCCATCAGTGACCCGGACAGGACTAACTATGGCTACACCTTC.

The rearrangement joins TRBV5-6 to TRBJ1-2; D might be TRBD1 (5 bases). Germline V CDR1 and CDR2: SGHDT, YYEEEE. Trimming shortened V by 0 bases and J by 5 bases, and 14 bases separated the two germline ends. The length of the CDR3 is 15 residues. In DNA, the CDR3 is TGTGCCAGCAGCTTGGAGTCGTGGGGGGGGTATGGCTACACCTTC. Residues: CASSLESWGGYGYTF.

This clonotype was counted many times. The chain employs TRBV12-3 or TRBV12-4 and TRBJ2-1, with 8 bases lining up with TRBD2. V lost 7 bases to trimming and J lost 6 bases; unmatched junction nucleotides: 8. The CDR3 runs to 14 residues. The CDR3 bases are TGTGCCAGCACCCACGACGCGGGGGGCAATGAGCAGTTCTTC. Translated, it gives CASTHDAGGNEQFF.

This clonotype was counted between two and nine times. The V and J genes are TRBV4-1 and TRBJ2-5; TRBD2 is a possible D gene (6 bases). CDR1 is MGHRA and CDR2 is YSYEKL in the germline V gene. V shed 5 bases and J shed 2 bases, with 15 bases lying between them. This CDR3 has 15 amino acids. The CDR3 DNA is TGCGCCAGCAGCGCGGGGAGCGTGGCTCAAGAGACCCAGTACTTC. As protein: CASSAGSVAQETQYF.

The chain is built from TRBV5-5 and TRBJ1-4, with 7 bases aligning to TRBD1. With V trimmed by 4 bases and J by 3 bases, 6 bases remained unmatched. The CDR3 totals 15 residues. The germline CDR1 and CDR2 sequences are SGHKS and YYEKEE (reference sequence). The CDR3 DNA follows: TGTGCCAGCAGCCATGGGACAGCTGCTAATGAAAAACTGTTTTTT. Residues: CASSHGTAANEKLFF.

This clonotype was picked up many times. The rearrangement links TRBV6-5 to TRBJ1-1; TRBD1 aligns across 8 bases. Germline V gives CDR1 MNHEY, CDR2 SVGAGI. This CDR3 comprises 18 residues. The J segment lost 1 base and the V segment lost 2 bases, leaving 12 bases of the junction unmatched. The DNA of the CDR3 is TGTGCCAGCAGTTACCGAGGGGTTCAGGGGGCGCGGAACACTGAAGCTTTCTTT. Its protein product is CASSYRGVQGARNTEAFF.

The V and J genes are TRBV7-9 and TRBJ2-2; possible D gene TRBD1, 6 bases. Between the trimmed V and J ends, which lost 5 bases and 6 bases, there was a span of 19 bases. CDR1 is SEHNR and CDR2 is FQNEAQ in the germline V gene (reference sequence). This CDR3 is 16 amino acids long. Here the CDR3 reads CASSPRQAQHAGELFF. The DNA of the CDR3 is TGTGCCAGCAGCCCGAGACAGGCCCAACACGCCGGGGAGCTGTTTTTT.

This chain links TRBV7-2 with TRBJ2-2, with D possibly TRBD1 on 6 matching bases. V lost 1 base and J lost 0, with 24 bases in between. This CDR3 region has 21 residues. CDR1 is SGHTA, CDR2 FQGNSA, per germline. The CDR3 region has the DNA TGTGCCAGCAGCTTAGACAGGGAAGGAATCTGGGGTGGAGCGAACACCGGGGAGCTGTTTTTT. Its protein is CASSLDREGIWGGANTGELFF.

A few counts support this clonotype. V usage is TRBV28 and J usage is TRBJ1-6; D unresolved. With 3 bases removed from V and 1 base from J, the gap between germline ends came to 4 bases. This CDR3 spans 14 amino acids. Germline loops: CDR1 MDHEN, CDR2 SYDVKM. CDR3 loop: CASSFGSYNSPLHF. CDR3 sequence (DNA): TGTGCCAGCAGTTTTGGATCCTATAATTCACCCCTCCACTTT.

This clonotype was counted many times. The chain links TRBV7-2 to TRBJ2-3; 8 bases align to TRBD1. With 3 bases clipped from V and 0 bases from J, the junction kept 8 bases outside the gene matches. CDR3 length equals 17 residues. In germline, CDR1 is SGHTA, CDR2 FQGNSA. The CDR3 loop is CASSLAGTGASTDTQYF. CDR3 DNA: TGTGCCAGCAGCTTGGCCGGGACAGGAGCTAGCACAGATACGCAGTATTTT.

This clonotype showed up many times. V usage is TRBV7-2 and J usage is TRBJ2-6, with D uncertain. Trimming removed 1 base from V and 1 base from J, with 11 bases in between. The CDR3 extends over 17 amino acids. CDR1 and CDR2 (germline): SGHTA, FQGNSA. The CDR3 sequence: CASSLVSSPSGANVLTF. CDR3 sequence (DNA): TGTGCCAGCAGCTTAGTTAGTTCTCCTTCTGGGGCCAACGTCCTGACTTTC.

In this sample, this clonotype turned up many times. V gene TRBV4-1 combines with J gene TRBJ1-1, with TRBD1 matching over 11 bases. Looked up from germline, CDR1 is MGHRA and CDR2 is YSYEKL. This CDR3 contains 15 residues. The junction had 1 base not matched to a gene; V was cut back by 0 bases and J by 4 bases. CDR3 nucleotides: TGCGCCAGCAGCCAAGATGGGACAGGGGGCACTGAAGCTTTCTTT. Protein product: CASSQDGTGGTEAFF.

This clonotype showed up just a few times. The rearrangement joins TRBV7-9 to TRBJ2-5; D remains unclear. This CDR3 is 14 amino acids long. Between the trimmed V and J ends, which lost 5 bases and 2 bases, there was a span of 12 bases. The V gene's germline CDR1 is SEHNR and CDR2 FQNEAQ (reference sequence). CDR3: CASSVRPFQETQYF. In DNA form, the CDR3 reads TGTGCCAGCAGCGTCAGACCGTTTCAAGAGACCCAGTACTTC.

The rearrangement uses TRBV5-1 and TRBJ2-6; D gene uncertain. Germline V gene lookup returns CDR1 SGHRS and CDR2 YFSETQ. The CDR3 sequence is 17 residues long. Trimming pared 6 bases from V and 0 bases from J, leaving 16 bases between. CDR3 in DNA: TGCGCCAGCAACAAACAGACTTTGAGCTCTGGGGCCAACGTCCTGACTTTC. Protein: CASNKQTLSSGANVLTF.

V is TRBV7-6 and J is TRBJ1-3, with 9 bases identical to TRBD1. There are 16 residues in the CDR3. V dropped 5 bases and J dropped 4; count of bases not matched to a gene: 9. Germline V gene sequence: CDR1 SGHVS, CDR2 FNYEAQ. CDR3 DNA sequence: TGTGCCAGCAGCGAAAAGACAGGGGGGGTCGGAAACACCATATATTTT. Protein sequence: CASSEKTGGVGNTIYF.

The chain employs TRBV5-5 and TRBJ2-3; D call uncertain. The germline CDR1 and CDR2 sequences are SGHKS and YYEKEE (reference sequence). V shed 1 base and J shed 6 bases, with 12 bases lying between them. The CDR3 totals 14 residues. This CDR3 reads CASSLIGSTDTQYF. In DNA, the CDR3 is TGTGCCAGCAGCTTGATAGGGTCAACGGATACGCAGTATTTT.

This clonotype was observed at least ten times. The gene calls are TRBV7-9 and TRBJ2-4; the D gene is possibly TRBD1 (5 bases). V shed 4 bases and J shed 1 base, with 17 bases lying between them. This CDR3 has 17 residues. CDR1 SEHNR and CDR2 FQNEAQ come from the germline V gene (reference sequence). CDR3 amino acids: CASSSPTGHLAKNIQYF. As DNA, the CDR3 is TGTGCCAGCAGCTCCCCCACAGGCCACCTGGCCAAAAACATTCAGTACTTC.